Listed below are T cell receptor beta chains from one sample, sequenced in a study of OX40 agonist ivuxolimab in advanced cancers. The protocol was immunoSEQ multiplex PCR, while the TCRdb copy is restricted to in-frame clones and leaves out a portion. Of roughly 48,000 clones listed, 85% are singletons. The sequencing used CD4+ or CD8+ T cells sorted from blood, collected in a trial of the OX40 agonist ivuxolimab. The receptor source for this set is an adult with an advanced solid tumor such as melanoma, head and neck, liver or kidney cancer. Both conserved end residues are part of each CDR3. A D gene is named only where the DNA matches it firmly. Clone size is stated in some rows and not others, as once, few, many or a class when expanded.

j_gene,v_gene,d_gene,abundance,CDR3nt,CDR3aa
TRBJ2-1,TRBV19,.,.,TGTGCCAGTAGTAACTTGGACGGCCGGGGTGAGCAGTTCTTC,CASSNLDGRGEQFF
TRBJ1-3,TRBV30,TRBD1,few,TGTGCCTGGAGTGTCGGACAGGGTGACACCATATATTTT,CAWSVGQGDTIYF
TRBJ2-5,TRBV11-2,TRBD1,.,TGTGCCAGCAGCCCTGACCGGGACAGGGGGCAAGAGACCCAGTACTTC,CASSPDRDRGQETQYF
TRBJ2-3,TRBV7-9,TRBD1,.,TGTGCCAGCAGCTCCGGACAGGGGGGAGATACGCAGTATTTT,CASSSGQGGDTQYF
TRBJ2-2,TRBV7-9,.,.,TGTGCCAGCAGACAGACAGGTCGGGGACCTAACACCGGGGAGCTGTTTTTT,CASRQTGRGPNTGELFF
TRBJ2-1,TRBV4-2,TRBD2,.,TGTGCCAGCAGCCAAGAGGGTAGCGGGAGAGGTGAGCAGTTCTTC,CASSQEGSGRGEQFF
TRBJ1-2,TRBV7-8,.,.,TGTGCCAGCAGCCCCGGGCCGGCGGTCTATGGCTACACCTTC,CASSPGPAVYGYTF
TRBJ2-7,TRBV10-3,TRBD2,.,TGTGCCATCAGTGAGGTGACTAGCGGAAGGGAGGAGCAGTACTTC,CAISEVTSGREEQYF
TRBJ2-5,TRBV11-2,.,.,TGTGCCAGCAGCCAGGGGGGCGAAGAGACCCAGTACTTC,CASSQGGEETQYF
TRBJ2-7,TRBV28,TRBD1,.,TGTGCCAGCAGTTTACCGGACAGGGTCGAGCAGTACTTC,CASSLPDRVEQYF
TRBJ1-4,TRBV5-1,.,.,TGCGCCAGCAGCATCGGAGGGGTGGATGAAAAACTGTTTTTT,CASSIGGVDEKLFF
TRBJ2-1,TRBV7-8,.,.,TGTGCCAGCAGCTTCAGGACGGACAATGAGCAGTTCTTC,CASSFRTDNEQFF
TRBJ1-1,TRBV9,.,.,TGTGCCAGCAGCGTAGCACAGCGAAACACTGAAGCTTTCTTT,CASSVAQRNTEAFF
TRBJ2-4,TRBV4-1,.,.,TGCGCCAGCAGCCAGCCAGGCCGAAACATTCAGTACTTC,CASSQPGRNIQYF
TRBJ2-1,TRBV7-9,TRBD1,once,TGTGCCAGCAGCTTAGGGACAGGGGCCAATGAGCAGTTCTTC,CASSLGTGANEQFF
TRBJ2-7,TRBV5-1,.,.,TGCGCCAGCAGCTTGTATCAGGGTTCGGGCGAGCAGTACTTC,CASSLYQGSGEQYF
TRBJ1-2,TRBV18,.,.,TGTGCCAGCTCACCACTAGAGTGGGGTGAAGGCTACACCTTC,CASSPLEWGEGYTF
TRBJ1-6,TRBV27,.,once,TGTGCCAGCAGTTTTAAAAATTCACCCCTCCACTTT,CASSFKNSPLHF
TRBJ1-1,TRBV7-2,TRBD1,.,TGTGCCAGCAGCGGACAGGGGGGTACTGAAGCTTTCTTT,CASSGQGGTEAFF
TRBJ2-7,TRBV28,TRBD2,.,TGTGCCAGCAGTTCCCCAGCGGGAGCTGCGTACGAGCAGTACTTC,CASSSPAGAAYEQYF
TRBJ1-1,TRBV27,.,once,TGTGCCAGCAGTTTCCGCCGGAACACTGAAGCTTTCTTT,CASSFRRNTEAFF
TRBJ2-2,TRBV27,.,.,TGTGCCAGCAGTTTATCGGGGGGAACCGGGGAGCTGTTTTTT,CASSLSGGTGELFF
TRBJ2-3,TRBV7-2,.,.,TGTGCCAGCAGCTTCCAAAGGGCAGATACGCAGTATTTT,CASSFQRADTQYF
TRBJ2-6,TRBV5-1,.,.,TGCGCCAGCAGCTCCAACTCTGGGGCCAACGTCCTGACTTTC,CASSSNSGANVLTF
TRBJ1-1,TRBV7-8,.,once,TGTGCCAGCAGCTTAGCCCTGGGAAACACTGAAGCTTTCTTT,CASSLALGNTEAFF
TRBJ2-2,TRBV7-9,.,.,TGTGCCAGCAGCCCGGACGCAGGGTCCACCGGGGAGCTGTTTTTT,CASSPDAGSTGELFF
TRBJ2-7,TRBV30,.,.,TGTGCCTGGAGTGTACGGCAGTGGCAGTACTTC,CAWSVRQWQYF
TRBJ1-1,TRBV18,.,.,TGTGCCAGCTCACTCGAGAACAGCAACACTGAAGCTTTCTTT,CASSLENSNTEAFF
TRBJ2-3,TRBV7-8,.,.,TGTGCCAGCAGCTCCCTTGTGGGAAGCACAGATACGCAGTATTTT,CASSSLVGSTDTQYF
TRBJ2-7,TRBV15,.,.,TGTGCCACCAGCCTCCCCCGGGGCCGGATTAACTACGAGCAGTACTTC,CATSLPRGRINYEQYF
TRBJ2-7,TRBV19,.,once,TGTGCCAGTAGTAGGGCGGCGGAGGCTATCTACGAGCAGTACTTC,CASSRAAEAIYEQYF
TRBJ1-1,TRBV10-3,.,.,TGTGCCATCAGGGGGTTAGGCACTGAAGCTTTCTTT,CAIRGLGTEAFF
TRBJ2-1,TRBV28,TRBD1,.,TGTGCCAGCAGTCCTGGCTCCGGACAGGGGAGAAATGAGCAGTTCTTC,CASSPGSGQGRNEQFF
TRBJ2-6,TRBV6-1,.,.,TGTGCCAGCAGTGAAGGTGGTGGGTACTCTGGGGCCAACGTCCTGACTTTC,CASSEGGGYSGANVLTF
TRBJ1-1,TRBV5-4,.,.,TGTGCCAGCAGCTTACAGGGAGGGACTGAAGCTTTCTTT,CASSLQGGTEAFF
TRBJ2-1,TRBV11-2,TRBD2,few,TGTGCCAGCAGGGCCGCGGGCGGGAGTATCAATGAGCAGTTCTTC,CASRAAGGSINEQFF
TRBJ1-1,TRBV7-2,.,.,TGTGCCAGCAGCGCCATCCTGAACACTGAAGCTTTCTTT,CASSAILNTEAFF
TRBJ2-2,TRBV9,.,.,TGTGCCAGCAGCGGCACTCTCGCCGGGGAGCTGTTTTTT,CASSGTLAGELFF
TRBJ2-7,TRBV6-1,TRBD1,.,TGTGCCAGCAGTGAATACAGGGGGCCCTACGAGCAGTACTTC,CASSEYRGPYEQYF
TRBJ2-1,TRBV9,.,.,TGTGCCAGCAGCACTCGCGGGGACTCTTACAATGAGCAGTTCTTC,CASSTRGDSYNEQFF
TRBJ2-2,TRBV11-2,.,.,TGTGCCAGCAGCTTGCGGGCGACGAACACCGGGGAGCTGTTTTTT,CASSLRATNTGELFF